This T cell receptor (beta chain) was identified in a study of T cell responses to AZD1222 COVID-19 vaccine. Only in-frame clones appear in the TCRdb table, and some are missing; sequencing was by immunoSEQ multiplex PCR. The profile shows 120,000 to 150,000 clones, 88% of them singletons. Germline V lookup: CDR1 SGDLS, CDR2 YYNGEE. This CDR3 contains 16 residues. The V end lost 1 base, the J end lost 7 bases, and 17 bases lay between the germline ends. The TCR originated in an adult in good health. Material: peripheral blood, obtained on day 0 of AZD1222 vaccination. This sequence joins TRBV9 and TRBJ2-2; the D gene is possibly TRBD2 (6 bases). Here the CDR3 reads CASSVYTGVGVGELFF. CDR3 coding DNA: TGTGCCAGCAGCGTATATACGGGAGTGGGGGTCGGGGAGCTGTTTTTT.